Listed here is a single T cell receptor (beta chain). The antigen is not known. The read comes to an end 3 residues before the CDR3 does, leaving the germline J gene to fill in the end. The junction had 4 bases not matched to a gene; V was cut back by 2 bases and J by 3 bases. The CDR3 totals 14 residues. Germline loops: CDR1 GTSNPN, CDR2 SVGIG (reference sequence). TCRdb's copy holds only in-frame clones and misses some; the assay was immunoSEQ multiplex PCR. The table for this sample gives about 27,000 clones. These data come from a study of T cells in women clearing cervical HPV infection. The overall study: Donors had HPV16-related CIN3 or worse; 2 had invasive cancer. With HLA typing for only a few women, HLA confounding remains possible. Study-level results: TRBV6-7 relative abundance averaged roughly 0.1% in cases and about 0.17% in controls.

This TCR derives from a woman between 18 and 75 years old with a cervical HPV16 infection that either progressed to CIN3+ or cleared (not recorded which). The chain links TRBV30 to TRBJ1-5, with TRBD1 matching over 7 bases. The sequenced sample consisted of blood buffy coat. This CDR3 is CAWSSGQPNQPQHF. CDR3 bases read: TGTGCCTGGAGTTCGGGACAGCCCAATCAGCCC.